Shown below are 27 T cell receptor beta chains from a single sample sequenced in a study of CD8+ T cells in alopecia areata. The treatment denotes: oral pan-JAK inhibitor, 5-10 mg twice daily. Sequencing used cDNA as its template, made by extracting RNA and reverse transcribing it. Using immunoSEQ multiplex PCR, the repertoire was profiled, and TCRdb retains in-frame clones only, with some absent. The sample records 200,000 or so clones, 35% to 40% being singletons. The specimen comprised CD4+ T cells sorted from blood, sampled at roughly week 30, from a patient treated with tofacitinib. The receptor set was obtained from a human donor with alopecia areata.

This clone was found a few times. The chain joins TRBV2 to TRBJ2-3, with 10 bases identical to TRBD2. CDR3 size: 16 residues. Germline V gene data show CDR1 as SNHLY and CDR2 as FYNNEI. The ends lost 5 bases at V and 0 bases at J; junction bases unmatched: 5. CDR3 DNA: TGTGCCAGCAGTCGGGGACTAGCGCCAAGCACAGATACGCAGTATTTT. Its protein is CASSRGLAPSTDTQYF.

This clone appeared a few times. The chain links TRBV19 to TRBJ1-5; 7 bases line up with TRBD1. Germline CDR1 and CDR2: LNHDA and SQIVND (reference sequence). The CDR3 totals 13 residues. The junction had 3 bases not matched to a gene; V was cut back by 5 bases and J by 5 bases. CDR3 amino acids: CASSGDRHQPQHF. CDR3 nucleotides: TGTGCCAGTAGTGGGGACAGACATCAGCCCCAGCATTTT.

This clone was recorded once. The chain couples TRBV4-1 to TRBJ2-5, with D tentatively TRBD2 (6 bases). V was pared by 1 base and J by 2 bases, with 11 bases between. The CDR3 is 15 residues long. CDR1 is MGHRA and CDR2 is YSYEKL in the germline V gene. The CDR3 region is CASSQVGTFQETQYF. The CDR3 DNA is TGCGCCAGCAGCCAAGTCGGGACTTTTCAAGAGACCCAGTACTTC.

The rearrangement uses TRBV2 and TRBJ1-5; D is unresolved. CDR1 is SNHLY, CDR2 FYNNEI, per germline. This CDR3 spans 13 amino acids. Trimming removed 6 bases from V and 3 bases from J, with 9 bases in between. For the CDR3, the DNA is TGTGCCAGCAGCCAGGACGCCAATCAGCCCCAGCATTTT. Protein product: CASSQDANQPQHF.

The V call is TRBV7-9, the J call TRBJ1-2; TRBD1 might be the D (5 bases). Germline V gene data show CDR1 as SEHNR and CDR2 as FQNEAQ (reference sequence). The germline V and J ends were trimmed by 5 bases and 4 bases, with 14 bases remaining between them. This CDR3 contains 14 residues. CDR3 sequence reads: CASSPGGGVYGYTF. Written as DNA, the CDR3 is TGTGCCAGCAGCCCCGGCGGAGGGGTCTATGGCTACACCTTC.

The V and J genes are TRBV4-1 and TRBJ2-1; 10 positions agree with TRBD2. The germline gives CDR1 MGHRA, CDR2 YSYEKL. There are 16 residues in the CDR3. With V trimmed by 3 bases and J by 12 bases, 14 bases remained unmatched. CDR3 nucleotide sequence: TGCGCCAGCAGCCAGTATCCGGGACTAGCGTCTAATCCGCAGTTCTTC. Protein: CASSQYPGLASNPQFF.

Only a few counts were recorded for this clone. J is TRBJ2-7 and V is TRBV14, with 10 bases matching TRBD2. V shed 3 bases, J shed 6 bases, and the junction held 11 bases outside the gene matches. CDR3 length: 16 amino acids. Germline CDR1 reads SGHDN; CDR2 reads FVKESK. The CDR3 DNA follows: TGTGCCAGCAGCCAGCAAATCTTAGCGGGAGGTGGCGAGCAGTACTTC. It is translated as CASSQQILAGGGEQYF.

This clone was observed a few times. V and J are TRBV7-8 and TRBJ2-2, with D maybe TRBD1 (5 bases). Germline loops: CDR1 SGHVS, CDR2 FQNEAQ. The V end was cut by 5 bases, the J end by 6 bases, with 19 bases between. CDR3 length: 16 residues. CDR3 protein: CASSSTGFQVAGELFF. CDR3 sequence (DNA): TGTGCCAGCAGCAGTACAGGTTTTCAAGTCGCCGGGGAGCTGTTTTTT.

This clone was counted only a few times. This sequence joins TRBV29-1 and TRBJ2-4, with D unresolved. Germline-derived CDR1 and CDR2 are SQVTM and ANQGSEA. The CDR3 consists of 13 residues. Trimming left V 6 bases short and J 0 bases short, with 9 bases between. The CDR3 DNA reads TGCAGCGTACCAGCCTTAGCCAAAAACATTCAGTACTTC. Encoded protein: CSVPALAKNIQYF.

The chain employs TRBV29-1 and TRBJ1-2; D ambiguous. The germline CDR1 and CDR2 sequences are SQVTM and ANQGSEA. V dropped 7 bases and J dropped 1 base, with 7 bases sitting between them. The CDR3 runs 11 residues. CDR3 amino acids: CSGINNYGYTF. CDR3 coding DNA: TGCAGCGGAATAAATAACTATGGCTACACCTTC.

The genes are TRBV29-1 and TRBJ1-1, with D possibly TRBD1 on 6 matching bases. The V gene's germline CDR1 is SQVTM and CDR2 ANQGSEA. The CDR3 contains 15 residues. V lost 0 bases and J 0 bases, leaving 11 bases between the germline ends. The CDR3 bases are TGCAGCGTTGAAGATAGGACAGCTTTGAACACTGAAGCTTTCTTT. Its protein is CSVEDRTALNTEAFF.

This sequence joins TRBV30 and TRBJ2-7, with 7 bases that match TRBD1. V shed 5 bases, J shed 2 bases, and the junction held 3 bases outside the gene matches. Germline V lookup: CDR1 GTSNPN, CDR2 SVGIG (reference sequence). This CDR3 contains 12 residues. The CDR3 bases are TGTGCCTGGCACAGGGGCCCCTACGAGCAGTACTTC. It codes for CAWHRGPYEQYF.

As concerns this clone: Other DNA variants within this sample encode the same CDR3. CDR3 sequence: CASSPLAGGSYNEQFF. The CDR3 DNA reads as TGTGCCAGCTCACCACTAGCGGGAGGTTCTTACAATGAGCAGTTCTTC. The chain is built from TRBV18 and TRBJ2-1; 10 nucleotides agree with TRBD2. CDR3 size: 16 residues. The V gene's germline CDR1 is KGHSH and CDR2 LQKENI. J lost 4 bases, V lost 1 base, and 4 bases had no gene match.

This clone was observed a few times. J is TRBJ2-7 and V is TRBV6-5; D remains ambiguous. V lost 5 bases, J lost 8 bases, and 10 bases lay in between. Germline V gene sequence: CDR1 MNHEY, CDR2 SVGAGI. The CDR3 runs 11 residues. CDR3: CASSTDGKQYF. CDR3 in DNA: TGTGCCAGCAGTACGGACGGCAAGCAGTACTTC.

In its sample, this clone was seen a few times. The same CDR3 can be traced to other DNA sequences in this sample. This chain uses TRBV18 with TRBJ1-1; 9 bases fit TRBD1. The CDR3 sequence is 14 residues long. Germline trimming cut 3 bases from V and 6 bases from J; bases unmatched to any gene: 5. Germline values: CDR1 KGHSH, CDR2 LQKENI. CDR3 sequence: CASSPGQGTAEAFF. The CDR3 bases are TGTGCCAGCTCACCGGGACAGGGTACAGCTGAAGCTTTCTTT.

The chain combines TRBV18 with TRBJ1-6; D is unresolved. From germline, CDR1 is KGHSH and CDR2 LQKENI. This CDR3 contains 13 residues. Trimming took 3 bases from V and 10 from J, leaving 10 bases between them. The CDR3 sequence: CASSPDEKSPLHF. CDR3 in DNA: TGTGCCAGCTCACCGGATGAGAAGTCACCCCTCCACTTT. Combining the CDR3 with reference TRBV18 and TRBJ1-6 gives the whole variable domain NAGVMQNPRHLVRRRGQEARLRCSPMKGHSHVYWYRQLPEEGLKFMVYLQKENIIDESGMPKERFSAEFPKEGPSILRIQQVVRGDSAAYFCASSPDEKSPLHFGNGTRLTVT.

The chain combines TRBV5-1 with TRBJ2-2; D gene unclear. This CDR3 has 14 residues. V was cut by 4 bases and J by 6 bases, with 13 bases left in between. CDR1 SGHRS and CDR2 YFSETQ come from the germline V gene. The CDR3: CASSKDPFPGELFF. As DNA, the CDR3 is TGCGCCAGCAGCAAGGACCCGTTTCCCGGGGAGCTGTTTTTT. Filled out from reference TRBV5-1 and TRBJ2-2, the complete variable domain reads KAGVTQTPRYLIKTRGQQVTLSCSPISGHRSVSWYQQTPGQGLQFLFEYFSETQRNKGNFPGRFSGRQFSNSRSEMNVSTLELGDSALYLCASSKDPFPGELFFGEGSRLTVL.

This rearrangement joins TRBV30 to TRBJ2-2; D gene uncertain. This CDR3 comprises 15 residues. V was cut by 3 bases and J by 5 bases, with 16 bases left in between. The V gene's germline CDR1 is GTSNPN and CDR2 SVGIG (reference sequence). The CDR3 DNA sequence: TGTGCCTGGAGCCCTCAATTTGTGGGGACCGGGGAGCTGTTTTTT. It yields the protein CAWSPQFVGTGELFF. Full variable domain (missing parts from reference TRBV30 and TRBJ2-2): SQTIHQWPATLVQPVGSPLSLECTVEGTSNPNLYWYRQAAGRGLQLLFYSVGIGQISSEVPQNLSASRPQDRQFILSSKKLLLSDSGFYLCAWSPQFVGTGELFFGEGSRLTVL.

This clone has only a few counts. The chain links TRBV13 to TRBJ2-3; D may match TRBD1 or TRBD2 (7 bases each). This CDR3 is 14 amino acids long. Trimming stripped 6 bases from V and 5 bases from J, with 15 bases between. Germline lookup yields CDR1 PRHDT and CDR2 FYEKMQ (reference sequence). CDR3 DNA: TGTGCCAGCAGACGTACAGGGGAGGGAGATACGCAGTATTTT. It is translated as CASRRTGEGDTQYF.

The chain links TRBV5-1 to TRBJ1-2; D might be TRBD1 (6 bases). Trimming cost V 7 bases and J 0 bases, with 13 bases left between them. The CDR3 is 14 residues long. Per the germline V gene, CDR1 is SGHRS and CDR2 is YFSETQ. The CDR3 nucleotides are TGCGCCAGCGCATTGACAGGTTCTAACTATGGCTACACCTTC. Translation: CASALTGSNYGYTF.

The rearrangement uses TRBV9 and TRBJ2-5, with D unresolved. Trimming removed 0 bases from V and 1 base from J, with 10 bases in between. This CDR3 region has 15 residues. Looked up from germline, CDR1 is SGDLS and CDR2 is YYNGEE. Here the CDR3 reads CASSVGPQPQETQYF. The CDR3 DNA is TGTGCCAGCAGCGTAGGCCCGCAGCCCCAAGAGACCCAGTACTTC. Full variable domain (outside the CDR3, taken from reference TRBV9 and TRBJ2-5): DSGVTQTPKHLITATGQRVTLRCSPRSGDLSVYWYQQSLDQGLQFLIQYYNGEERAKGNILERFSAQQFPDLHSELNLSSLELGDSALYFCASSVGPQPQETQYFGPGTRLLVL.

The rearrangement joins TRBV7-9 to TRBJ1-1, with a tentative D call TRBD1 (5 bases). Trimming left V 7 bases short and J 3 bases short, with 12 bases between. Germline values: CDR1 SEHNR, CDR2 FQNEAQ (reference sequence). This CDR3 contains 13 residues. The CDR3 DNA reads as TGTGCCAGCATAGGTCTCAGGGACACTGAAGCTTTCTTT. As protein: CASIGLRDTEAFF.

The J gene is TRBJ1-5, the V gene TRBV30; D is unresolved. The V end was cut by 3 bases, the J end by 4 bases, with 10 bases between. The CDR3 sequence is 13 residues long. CDR1 is GTSNPN, CDR2 SVGIG, per germline (reference sequence). The CDR3 loop reads CAWSLNGNQPQHF. The CDR3 DNA is TGTGCCTGGAGCCTGAACGGAAATCAGCCCCAGCATTTT. Full variable domain (remainder filled in from reference TRBV30 and TRBJ1-5): SQTIHQWPATLVQPVGSPLSLECTVEGTSNPNLYWYRQAAGRGLQLLFYSVGIGQISSEVPQNLSASRPQDRQFILSSKKLLLSDSGFYLCAWSLNGNQPQHFGDGTRLSIL.

This sequence joins TRBV4-1 and TRBJ2-1, with TRBD2 matching 12 bases. Germline lookup yields CDR1 MGHRA and CDR2 YSYEKL. J lost 10 bases, V lost 7 bases, and 11 bases had no gene match. This CDR3 contains 15 residues. The CDR3 DNA reads TGCGCCAGCAACAAGGGGCTAGCGGGAGGGAGCGAGCAGTTCTTC. Translated: CASNKGLAGGSEQFF.

V is TRBV14 and J is TRBJ2-3; D perhaps matches TRBD1 (6 bases). V lost 4 bases, J lost 7 bases, and 9 bases lay in between. CDR1 is SGHDN, CDR2 FVKESK, per germline. This CDR3 is built from 12 residues. The CDR3 protein is CASSPQGNTQYF. CDR3 sequence (DNA): TGTGCCAGCAGCCCACAGGGTAATACGCAGTATTTT. Filled out from reference TRBV14 and TRBJ2-3, the complete variable domain reads EAGVTQFPSHSVIEKGQTVTLRCDPISGHDNLYWYRRVMGKEIKFLLHFVKESKQDESGMPNNRFLAERTGGTYSTLKVQPAELEDSGVYFCASSPQGNTQYFGPGTRLTVL.

J is TRBJ1-6 and V is TRBV27, with D unresolved. V was clipped by 5 bases and J by 11 bases, with 16 bases between them. The CDR3 is 14 amino acids. Per the germline V gene, CDR1 is MNHEY and CDR2 is SMNVEV (reference sequence). CDR3 DNA sequence: TGTGCCAGCAGTCCCACCCGACTTGATCCACCCCTCCACTTT. It translates to CASSPTRLDPPLHF.

The chain links TRBV18 to TRBJ2-3, with D uncertain. The V end was cut by 2 bases, the J end by 2 bases, with 17 bases between. The germline gives CDR1 KGHSH, CDR2 LQKENI. CDR3 length equals 17 residues. CDR3 region: CASSPLVAEGSTDTQYF. The CDR3 nucleotides read TGTGCCAGCTCACCATTGGTGGCAGAAGGCTCCACAGATACGCAGTATTTT. Filled out from reference TRBV18 and TRBJ2-3, the complete variable domain reads NAGVMQNPRHLVRRRGQEARLRCSPMKGHSHVYWYRQLPEEGLKFMVYLQKENIIDESGMPKERFSAEFPKEGPSILRIQQVVRGDSAAYFCASSPLVAEGSTDTQYFGPGTRLTVL.